This passage covers 7 T cell receptor beta chains from one sample sequenced in a study of blood T cell repertoires in COVID-19 (TCRdb year 2020). Preparation of the library involved the immunoSEQ multiplex PCR assay. Drawn from immuneACCESS, this table holds only the in-frame rearrangements with V and J called that TCRdb kept. Clones are partly lost; checked studies trace under half to an unresolved V gene and leave the rest unexplained. The sample profile shows some 170,000 clones; nearly 80% of them were found once. The ten largest clones represent approximately 26% of the sample. Material: peripheral blood. These receptors all stem from a woman aged 70-85 years with acute or convalescent COVID-19.

The CDR3 coding sequence is TGTGCCAGCAGCCCCTCGCGGGATACCGGGGAGCTGTTTTTT. It encodes CASSPSRDTGELFF. V is TRBV6-4 and J is TRBJ2-2; perhaps TRBD2 as D (6 bases). The length of the CDR3 is 14 residues. V was trimmed by 6 bases and J by 5 bases, leaving 13 bases between them. Germline values: CDR1 MRHNA, CDR2 SNTAGT.

In DNA form, the CDR3 reads TGTGCCAGCAGCACGGGACTAGCCGCAGATACGCAGTATTTT. This gives the protein CASSTGLAADTQYF. V gene TRBV9 combines with J gene TRBJ2-3; TRBD2 matches 9 bases. Germline lookup yields CDR1 SGDLS and CDR2 YYNGEE. The CDR3 sequence is 14 residues long. With 4 bases clipped from V and 4 bases from J, the junction kept 4 bases outside the gene matches.

V and J are TRBV6-1 and TRBJ2-2, with 7 bases matching TRBD1. CDR1 and CDR2 from the germline V gene are MNHNS and SASEGT. The CDR3 length is 18 residues. J lost 3 bases, V lost 1 base, and 11 bases had no gene match. The CDR3 loop is CASSEGLQGMMDTGELFF. The CDR3 DNA reads as TGTGCCAGCAGTGAAGGACTACAGGGGATGATGGACACCGGGGAGCTGTTTTTT.

The rearrangement links TRBV18 to TRBJ1-2; 9 positions agree with TRBD1. Looked up from germline, CDR1 is KGHSH and CDR2 is LQKENI. This CDR3 is 16 amino acids long. The V and J ends lost 3 bases and 4 bases, in that order; junction bases with no gene match: 9. In DNA, the CDR3 is TGTGCCAGCTCACCCTCACGACAGGGGGTTACCTATGGCTACACCTTC. As protein: CASSPSRQGVTYGYTF.

The V gene is TRBV11-3, the J gene TRBJ2-1; 7 bases agree with TRBD2. Per germline, CDR1 SGHNT and CDR2 YENEEA. J gave up 6 bases and V 4 bases, and 9 bases lay outside the gene matches. The CDR3 is made up of 15 amino acids. The DNA for the CDR3 is TGTGCCAGCAGCTGGGGCGGGAGAGAGGCCAATGAGCAGTTCTTC. Residues: CASSWGGREANEQFF.

Many counts were recorded for this clone. The chain employs TRBV27 and TRBJ1-1, with TRBD1 identical over 8 bases. CDR1 and CDR2 (germline): MNHEY, SMNVEV (reference sequence). The CDR3 is 14 residues long. With 5 bases clipped from V and 4 bases from J, the junction kept 6 bases outside the gene matches. The CDR3 nucleotides are TGTGCCAGCAGTCCCGGGGGACAGGCCACTGAAGCTTTCTTT. Translated, it gives CASSPGGQATEAFF.

The chain is built from TRBV10-3 and TRBJ2-7, with 9 bases aligning to TRBD1. The junction had 9 bases not matched to a gene; V was cut back by 10 bases and J by 5 bases. This CDR3 spans 13 amino acids. Germline V lookup: CDR1 ENHRY, CDR2 SYGVKD. CDR3 bases: TGTGCCACTAGGGACAGGGCCACCGACGAGCAGTACTTC. Encoded protein: CATRDRATDEQYF.